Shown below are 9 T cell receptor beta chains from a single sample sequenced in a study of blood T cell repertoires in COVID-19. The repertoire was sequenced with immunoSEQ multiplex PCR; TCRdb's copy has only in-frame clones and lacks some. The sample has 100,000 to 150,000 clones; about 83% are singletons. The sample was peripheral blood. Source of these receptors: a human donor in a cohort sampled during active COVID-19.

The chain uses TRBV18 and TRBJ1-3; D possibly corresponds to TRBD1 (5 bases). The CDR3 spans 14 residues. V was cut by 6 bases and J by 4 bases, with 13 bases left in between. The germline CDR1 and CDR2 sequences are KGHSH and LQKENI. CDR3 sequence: CASSLTGEGNTIYF. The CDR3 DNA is TGTGCCAGCTCCTTAACAGGAGAGGGAAACACCATATATTTT.

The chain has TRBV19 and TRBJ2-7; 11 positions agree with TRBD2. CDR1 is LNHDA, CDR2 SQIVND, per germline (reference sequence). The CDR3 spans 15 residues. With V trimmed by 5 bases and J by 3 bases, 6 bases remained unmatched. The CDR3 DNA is TGTGCCAGTAGTGAGGGCGGGACTAGCGGCTACGAGCAGTACTTC. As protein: CASSEGGTSGYEQYF.

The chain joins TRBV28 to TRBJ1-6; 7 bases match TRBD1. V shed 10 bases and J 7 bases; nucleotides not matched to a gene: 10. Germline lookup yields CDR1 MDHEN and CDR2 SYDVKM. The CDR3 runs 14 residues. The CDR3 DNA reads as TGTGCCACACGGGACAGAGCAATGAATTCACCCCTCCACTTT. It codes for CATRDRAMNSPLHF.

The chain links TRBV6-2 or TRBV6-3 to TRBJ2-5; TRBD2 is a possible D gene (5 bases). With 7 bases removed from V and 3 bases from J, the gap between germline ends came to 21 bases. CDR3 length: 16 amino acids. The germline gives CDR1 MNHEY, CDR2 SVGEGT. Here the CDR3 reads CASNPFTRTGKETQYF. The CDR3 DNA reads TGTGCCAGCAACCCTTTTACCCGGACGGGAAAAGAGACCCAGTACTTC.

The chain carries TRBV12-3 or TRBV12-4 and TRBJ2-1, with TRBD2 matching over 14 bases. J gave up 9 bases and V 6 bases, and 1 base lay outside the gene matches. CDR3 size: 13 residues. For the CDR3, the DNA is TGTGCCAGCAGGGGGACTAGCGGGAGTGAGCAGTTCTTC. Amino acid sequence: CASRGTSGSEQFF.

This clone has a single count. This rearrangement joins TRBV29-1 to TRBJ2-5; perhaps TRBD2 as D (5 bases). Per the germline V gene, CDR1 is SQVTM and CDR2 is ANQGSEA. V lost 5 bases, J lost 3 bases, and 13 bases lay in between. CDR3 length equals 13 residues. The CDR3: CSVLWGSEETQYF. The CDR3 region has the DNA TGCAGCGTTTTATGGGGTAGCGAAGAGACCCAGTACTTC.

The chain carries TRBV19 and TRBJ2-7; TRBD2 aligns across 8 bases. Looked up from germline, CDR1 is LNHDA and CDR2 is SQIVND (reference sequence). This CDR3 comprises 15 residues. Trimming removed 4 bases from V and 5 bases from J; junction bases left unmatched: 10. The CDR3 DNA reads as TGTGCCAGTAGTACGAAAGCGGGAGAGTTCAACGAGCAGTACTTC. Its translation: CASSTKAGEFNEQYF.

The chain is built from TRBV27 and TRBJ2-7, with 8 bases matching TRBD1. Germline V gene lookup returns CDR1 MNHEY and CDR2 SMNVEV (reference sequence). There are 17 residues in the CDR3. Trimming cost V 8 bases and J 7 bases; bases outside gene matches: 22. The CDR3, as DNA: TGTGCCAGCGGGACTCTCCTAGCCGGGACAGGTCCCTTGGAGCAGTACTTC. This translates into CASGTLLAGTGPLEQYF.

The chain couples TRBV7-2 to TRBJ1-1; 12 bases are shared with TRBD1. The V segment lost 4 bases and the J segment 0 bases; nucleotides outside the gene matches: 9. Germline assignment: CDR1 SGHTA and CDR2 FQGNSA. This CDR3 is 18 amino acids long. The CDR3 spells CASSSNAGTGGLNTEAFF. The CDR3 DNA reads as TGTGCCAGCAGCTCTAACGCCGGGACAGGGGGCCTGAACACTGAAGCTTTCTTT.